This T cell receptor (beta chain) originates from a study of identifying expanded T cells in peripheral blood (dated by TCRdb to the late 2010s). Regarding the complete study: Technical replicates were generated by sequencing separate aliquots of the same genomic DNA pool, and four replicates were compared pairwise.

The immunoSEQ Assay, which relies on bias-controlled multiplex PCR amplification of genomic DNA, was used to profile TCRbeta CDR3 regions. The source study handled its data this way. To quantify the absolute abundance of each unique TCRbeta CDR3 region, the sequences were collapsed and filtered. Differential abundance was tested with two models: a binomial (Fisher-equivalent) model and a beta-binomial model that adds time-dependent variance fitted from healthy donors. Any clone with fewer than 5 combined templates was excluded, and a clone was called differentially abundant if its Benjamini-Hochberg FDR was below 0.01. Using the form v = (b*log(k)+a)^2, the beta-binomial variance was modeled as a function of the total template count across the two samples. Imported from immuneACCESS, the table was reduced by TCRdb to in-frame sequences with V and J called. These copies leave out some clones; in studies compared against another copy, an unresolved V gene accounts for under half, and the cause of the remainder is not known. V and J calls plus clone size are reproduced from that table; the DNA served to infer D and trimming. For this sample there are about 100,000 clones; approximately 89% appear just once. The top ten hold 5.5% to 6.5% of the sample.

The paper as a whole reports these results and caveats: The beta-binomial model significantly reduced the number of clones called differentially abundant and the false-positive rate across all healthy-donor time intervals. For all healthy donors, the variance in clone template counts between two-week samples rose significantly as total template count increased. About 1.1 differentially abundant clones were flagged by the binomial model between technical replicates, whereas about 16 and 19 were flagged over approximately two weeks and four weeks, respectively. The authors expected that biological variance in healthy repertoires might rise further over much longer intervals, such as months to years.

No immune events, such as infections, were documented for the healthy donors during the collection period. Healthy-donor blood repertoires served as a training cohort to calibrate time-dependent variance in a beta-binomial model of T-cell clone differential abundance. The training cohort comprised about ten healthy donors, 3 female and 7 male. Donor ages ranged from 29 to 64 years, with an average of around 43 years. Obtained from a commercial supplier, whole blood was collected from each healthy donor at three time points set two weeks apart. For immunosequencing, genomic DNA was extracted from whole blood that had not been sorted. In regard to this clone: Its antigen has not been determined. Qualities for individual bases were not recorded, and no much larger clone is one base off.

This sequence was found in a person between 18 and 69 years old in good health. Sequenced: blood.

The CDR3 protein sequence reads: CASSKYTEAFF. The bases read TGTGCCAGTAGCAAATACACTGAAGCTTTCTTT. The rearranged chain carries TRBV19 and TRBJ1-1; the D gene assignment is ambiguous. The CDR3 measures 11 amino acids from cysteine to phenylalanine. Solely the CDR3 DNA is kept, with 33 bases framed from the first base. The germline V gene (reference sequence) supplies CDR1 LNHDA and CDR2 SQIVND. V and J lose 6 bases and 3 bases, and a span of 5 bases separates them.